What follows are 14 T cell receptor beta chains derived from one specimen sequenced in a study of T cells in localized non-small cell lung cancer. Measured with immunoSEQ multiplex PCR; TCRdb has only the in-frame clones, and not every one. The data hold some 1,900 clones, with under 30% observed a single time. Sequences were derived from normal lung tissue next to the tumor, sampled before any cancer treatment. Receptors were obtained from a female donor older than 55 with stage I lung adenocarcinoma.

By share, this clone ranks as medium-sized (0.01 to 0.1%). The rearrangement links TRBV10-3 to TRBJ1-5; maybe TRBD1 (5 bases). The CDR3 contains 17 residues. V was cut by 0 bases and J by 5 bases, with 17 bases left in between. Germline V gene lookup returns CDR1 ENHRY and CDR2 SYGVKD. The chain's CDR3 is CAISESKASGLDQPQHF. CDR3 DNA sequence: TGTGCCATCAGTGAGTCCAAGGCCTCAGGGCTCGATCAGCCCCAGCATTTT.

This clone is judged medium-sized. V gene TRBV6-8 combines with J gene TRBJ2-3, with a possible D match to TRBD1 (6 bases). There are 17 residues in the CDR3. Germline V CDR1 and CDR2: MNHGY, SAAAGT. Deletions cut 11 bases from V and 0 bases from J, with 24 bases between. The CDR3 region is CASLGASGTNSTDTQYF. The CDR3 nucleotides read TGTGCCTCCTTGGGGGCGAGCGGCACAAATAGCACAGATACGCAGTATTTT.

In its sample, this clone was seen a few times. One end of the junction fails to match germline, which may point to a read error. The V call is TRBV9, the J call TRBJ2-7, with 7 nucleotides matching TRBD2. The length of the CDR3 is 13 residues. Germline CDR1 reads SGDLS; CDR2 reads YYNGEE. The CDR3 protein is CARSGASSYEQYF. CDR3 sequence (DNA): TGTGCCAGAAGCGGGGCCAGCTCCTACGAGCAGTACTTC.

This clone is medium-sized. The CDR3 here is CTSSQEGSVRKNYGYTF. In nucleotides, the CDR3 is TGCACCAGCAGCCAAGAAGGGTCGGTCAGAAAGAACTATGGCTACACCTTC. The V and J genes are TRBV1 and TRBJ1-2. TRBV1 is an annotated pseudogene. The CDR3 loop spans 17 amino acids.

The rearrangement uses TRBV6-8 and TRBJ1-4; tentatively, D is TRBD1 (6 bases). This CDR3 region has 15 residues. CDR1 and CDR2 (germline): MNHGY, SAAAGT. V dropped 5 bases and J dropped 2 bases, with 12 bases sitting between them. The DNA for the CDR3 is TGTGCCAGCAGTGAGGGGGATTCGACTAATGAAAAACTGTTTTTT. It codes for CASSEGDSTNEKLFF.

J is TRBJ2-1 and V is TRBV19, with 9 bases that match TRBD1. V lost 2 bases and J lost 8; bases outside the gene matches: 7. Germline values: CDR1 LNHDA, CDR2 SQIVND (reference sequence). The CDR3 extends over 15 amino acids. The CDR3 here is CASSIMTGGGHEQFF. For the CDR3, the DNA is TGTGCCAGTAGTATAATGACAGGGGGAGGACATGAGCAGTTCTTC.

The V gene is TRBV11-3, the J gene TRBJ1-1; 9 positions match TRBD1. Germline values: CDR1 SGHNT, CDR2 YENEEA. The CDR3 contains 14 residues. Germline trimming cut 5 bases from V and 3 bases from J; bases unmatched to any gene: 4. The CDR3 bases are TGTGCCAGCAGCACACAGGGGGCGCACACTGAAGCTTTCTTT. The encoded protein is CASSTQGAHTEAFF. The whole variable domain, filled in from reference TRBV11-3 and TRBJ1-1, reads EAGVVQSPRYKIIEKKQPVAFWCNPISGHNTLYWYLQNLGQGPELLIRYENEEAVDDSQLPKDRFSAERLKGVDSTLKIQPAELGDSAVYLCASSTQGAHTEAFFGQGTRLTVV.

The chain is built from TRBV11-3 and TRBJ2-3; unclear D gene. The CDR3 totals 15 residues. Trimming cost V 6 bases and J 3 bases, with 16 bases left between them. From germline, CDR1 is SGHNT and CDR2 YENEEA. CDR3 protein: CASRPTGSRTDTQYF. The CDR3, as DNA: TGTGCCAGCAGACCGACTGGTTCTCGGACAGATACGCAGTATTTT.

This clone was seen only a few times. CDR3 sequence reads: CASSLERNTRGGNIQYF. In DNA, the CDR3 is TGTGCCAGCAGCTTAGAAAGAAATACCCGGGGGGGAAACATTCAGTACTTC. The chain links TRBV11-3 to TRBJ2-4; 8 nucleotides agree with TRBD2. The CDR3 consists of 17 residues. Germline assignment: CDR1 SGHNT and CDR2 YENEEA. J gave up 6 bases and V 0 bases, and 10 bases lay outside the gene matches.

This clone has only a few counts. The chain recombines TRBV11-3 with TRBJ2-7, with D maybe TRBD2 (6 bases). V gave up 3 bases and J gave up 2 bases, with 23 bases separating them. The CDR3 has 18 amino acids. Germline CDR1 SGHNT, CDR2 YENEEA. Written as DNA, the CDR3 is TGTGCCAGCAGCTTGGAGGGGATTGTCGCCGGGACGACCTACGAGCAGTACTTC. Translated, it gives CASSLEGIVAGTTYEQYF.

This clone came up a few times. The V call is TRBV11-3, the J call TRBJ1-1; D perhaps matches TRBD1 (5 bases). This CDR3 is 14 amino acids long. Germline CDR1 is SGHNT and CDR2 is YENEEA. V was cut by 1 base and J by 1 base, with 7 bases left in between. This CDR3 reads CASSLVQENTEAFF. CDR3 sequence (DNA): TGTGCCAGCAGCTTAGTACAGGAGAACACTGAAGCTTTCTTT.

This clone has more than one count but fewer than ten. CDR3 protein: CASSIEGPGDTQYF. CDR3 DNA sequence: TGTGCCAGTAGTATAGAAGGCCCCGGTGATACGCAGTATTTT. J is TRBJ2-3 and V is TRBV19; D unresolved. The CDR3 runs to 14 residues. The V gene's germline CDR1 is LNHDA and CDR2 SQIVND (reference sequence). V shed 0 bases and J shed 6 bases, with 10 bases lying between them.

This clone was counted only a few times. CDR3 sequence: CASTSGLFGGELFF. DNA of the CDR3: TGTGCCAGCACCTCGGGACTGTTCGGCGGGGAGCTGTTTTTT. The rearrangement uses TRBV12-5 and TRBJ2-2, with D perhaps TRBD2 (6 bases). The CDR3 has 14 amino acids. Germline-derived CDR1 and CDR2 are LGHNT and FRNRAP.

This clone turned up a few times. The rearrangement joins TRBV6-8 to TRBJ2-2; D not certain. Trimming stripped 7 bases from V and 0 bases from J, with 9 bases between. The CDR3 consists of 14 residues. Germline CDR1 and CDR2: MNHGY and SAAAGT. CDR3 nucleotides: TGTGCCAGCAATGTGGGCCCGAACACCGGGGAGCTGTTTTTT. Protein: CASNVGPNTGELFF.